A single sample is the source of the 30 T cell receptor beta chains below, sequenced in a study of identical twins. From the 5' RACE reads, TCRdb called clonotypes with MiXCR, one entry per CDR3 protein. Altogether hundreds of thousands of distinct CDR3 sequences are present, 8% to 9% being singletons, with the ten largest covering around 0.98%. The data also belong to a second study, concerning yellow fever vaccine responses in identical twins.

Source material: PBMCs. Receptors originate from a woman aged 18-29 years in good health.

This clonotype turned up a few times. The chain links TRBV7-9 to TRBJ1-3; the match to TRBD1 covers 7 bases. CDR1 and CDR2 from the germline V gene are SEHNR and FQNEAQ (reference sequence). CDR3 length: 14 residues. V lost 6 bases to trimming and J lost 9 bases; unmatched junction nucleotides: 11. The CDR3 loop reads CASRQTGASGTIYF. CDR3 coding DNA: TGTGCCAGCAGGCAAACAGGGGCTAGCGGCACCATATATTTT.

The sample holds a few counts of this clonotype. The genes are TRBV2 and TRBJ1-4; D remains unclear. This CDR3 has 15 residues. Germline CDR1 and CDR2: SNHLY and FYNNEI. V lost 3 bases, J lost 4 bases, and 12 bases lay in between. CDR3 coding DNA: TGTGCCAGCAGTGACTCCAGCATTCTTAATGAAAAACTGTTTTTT. Translated, it gives CASSDSSILNEKLFF.

The sample holds a few counts of this clonotype. The rearrangement uses TRBV12-3 or TRBV12-4 and TRBJ2-2, with 8 bases matching TRBD1. Trimming at V came to 2 bases and at J to 2 bases, leaving 4 bases not matched to a gene. The CDR3 totals 16 residues. The CDR3 bases are TGTGCCAGCAGTTTAAAAGGGACAGGTAACACCGGGGAGCTGTTTTTT. Encoded protein: CASSLKGTGNTGELFF.

This clonotype turned up a few times. This sequence joins TRBV29-1 and TRBJ2-6; D is ambiguous. The CDR3 length is 14 residues. CDR1 and CDR2 (germline): SQVTM, ANQGSEA. The germline V and J ends were trimmed by 4 bases and 1 base, with 8 bases remaining between them. The CDR3 bases are TGCAGCGTTGTAGAGTCGTCTGGGGCCAACGTCCTGACTTTC. Translating it yields CSVVESSGANVLTF. The whole variable domain, remainder taken from reference TRBV29-1 and TRBJ2-6, is SAVISQKPSRDICQRGTSLTIQCQVDSQVTMMFWYRQQPGQSLTLIATANQGSEATYESGFVIDKFPISRPNLTFSTLTVSNMSPEDSSIYLCSVVESSGANVLTFGAGSRLTVL.

This clonotype has a handful of counts. J is TRBJ2-3 and V is TRBV20-1; D call uncertain. Germline-derived CDR1 and CDR2 are DFQATT and SNEGSKA (reference sequence). The CDR3 totals 12 residues. The V and J ends lost 3 bases and 0 bases respectively, with 4 bases between them. The CDR3 bases are TGCAGTGCTAGTCAGAGCACAGATACGCAGTATTTT. This codes for CSASQSTDTQYF.

This clonotype was picked up a small number of times. The chain links TRBV29-1 to TRBJ2-3; perhaps TRBD1 as D (6 bases). The length of the CDR3 is 14 residues. Trimming removed 6 bases at V and 5 bases at J, with 18 bases between. The germline V gene has CDR1 SQVTM and CDR2 ANQGSEA. The CDR3, as DNA: TGCAGCGTCCAAAGCAGGGGTCAAGGAGATACGCAGTATTTT. Translated: CSVQSRGQGDTQYF.

This clonotype appeared many times. The V call is TRBV12-3 or TRBV12-4, the J call TRBJ2-3; D may be TRBD1 (5 bases). V was clipped by 0 bases and J by 0 bases, with 7 bases between them. This CDR3 region has 15 residues. CDR3 sequence: CASSLARESTDTQYF. The CDR3 DNA reads as TGTGCCAGCAGTTTAGCCAGGGAAAGCACAGATACGCAGTATTTT.

The gene calls are TRBV29-1 and TRBJ1-1, with D unresolved. The germline gives CDR1 SQVTM, CDR2 ANQGSEA. V dropped 6 bases and J dropped 2 bases, with 16 bases sitting between them. The CDR3 extends over 14 amino acids. DNA for the CDR3: TGCAGCGTCGCTAAATGGACGGCAAACACTGAAGCTTTCTTT. It yields the protein CSVAKWTANTEAFF.

This clonotype was observed many times. The chain uses TRBV12-3 or TRBV12-4 and TRBJ2-2; possible D gene TRBD2, 5 bases. Trimming took 6 bases from V and 4 from J, leaving 12 bases between them. CDR3 length equals 14 residues. DNA for the CDR3: TGTGCCAGCAGCCCGACTGCGGGCACCGGGGAGCTGTTTTTT. Its protein is CASSPTAGTGELFF.

V is TRBV29-1 and J is TRBJ1-2; D is uncertain. This CDR3 is 12 amino acids long. Germline V CDR1 and CDR2: SQVTM, ANQGSEA. V shed 5 bases and J shed 1 base, with 8 bases lying between them. Here the CDR3 reads CSVHDYNYGYTF. The CDR3 bases are TGCAGCGTTCACGACTATAACTATGGCTACACCTTC.

In its sample, this clonotype was seen many times. J is TRBJ2-2 and V is TRBV25-1, with 9 nucleotides matching TRBD1. Trimming at V came to 4 bases and at J to 6 bases, leaving 6 bases not matched to a gene. Germline assignment: CDR1 MGHDK and CDR2 SYGVNS. The CDR3 is 15 residues long. The CDR3 DNA reads TGTGCCAGCAGTGGCCGGGACAGGGCGGCCGGGGAGCTGTTTTTT. It is translated as CASSGRDRAAGELFF.

This clonotype was counted only a few times. This chain links TRBV15 with TRBJ2-1; TRBD2 agrees at 14 bases. This CDR3 is 16 amino acids long. The V and J ends lost 2 bases and 10 bases, in that order; junction bases with no gene match: 7. Germline CDR1 is LNHNV and CDR2 is YYDKDF (reference sequence). CDR3 protein: CATSRLGTSGSREQFF. The DNA of the CDR3 is TGTGCCACCAGCAGATTGGGGACTAGCGGGAGTAGGGAGCAGTTCTTC.

This clonotype was recorded a few times. This rearrangement joins TRBV5-1 to TRBJ2-5; D is perhaps TRBD1 (6 bases). The germline V and J ends were trimmed by 0 bases and 5 bases, with 14 bases remaining between them. The CDR3 totals 15 residues. Germline V gene lookup returns CDR1 SGHRS and CDR2 YFSETQ. The CDR3 DNA sequence: TGCGCCAGCAGCTTGGTCCCCGCCAGGGGTGAGACCCAGTACTTC. Amino acid sequence: CASSLVPARGETQYF.

The chain couples TRBV4-1 to TRBJ2-7; the match to TRBD1 covers 10 bases. Germline-derived CDR1 and CDR2 are MGHRA and YSYEKL. The CDR3 totals 17 residues. The V segment lost 4 bases and the J segment 0 bases; nucleotides outside the gene matches: 9. CDR3 protein: CASSLPTGTGVSYEQYF. The DNA for the CDR3 is TGCGCCAGCAGCCTCCCGACCGGGACAGGGGTCTCCTACGAGCAGTACTTC.

This clonotype has a handful of counts. The chain uses TRBV20-1 and TRBJ1-1, with TRBD1 identical over 9 bases. The V and J ends lost 3 bases and 0 bases, in that order; junction bases with no gene match: 2. The germline gives CDR1 DFQATT, CDR2 SNEGSKA (reference sequence). The CDR3 runs to 14 residues. CDR3: CSARGDRVNTEAFF. The CDR3 coding sequence is TGCAGTGCTAGGGGGGACAGGGTGAACACTGAAGCTTTCTTT.

The chain carries TRBV12-3 or TRBV12-4 and TRBJ2-7, with D perhaps TRBD1 or TRBD2 (6 bases each). The CDR3 spans 14 residues. V shed 5 bases and J shed 3 bases, with 14 bases lying between them. CDR3: CASSQRGGGYEQYF. CDR3 DNA sequence: TGTGCCAGCAGTCAGCGTGGAGGGGGCTACGAGCAGTACTTC.

The gene calls are TRBV4-3 and TRBJ2-7; 7 bases match TRBD2. This CDR3 region has 14 residues. Unmatched junction bases numbered 4, after V lost 0 bases and J lost 5 bases. Germline lookup yields CDR1 LGHNA and CDR2 YSLEER. CDR3 sequence reads: CASSQDRGENEQYF. CDR3 DNA sequence: TGCGCCAGCAGCCAAGATCGGGGGGAGAACGAGCAGTACTTC.

This clonotype was found a few times. The J gene is TRBJ2-7, the V gene TRBV5-1; perhaps D is TRBD1 or TRBD2 (5 bases each). V lost 4 bases, J lost 2 bases, and 16 bases lay in between. Germline loops: CDR1 SGHRS, CDR2 YFSETQ. This CDR3 spans 15 amino acids. The CDR3 DNA reads TGCGCCAGCAGCACCGGGACGACCGCGCCCTACGAGCAGTACTTC. Its protein product is CASSTGTTAPYEQYF.

This chain uses TRBV20-1 with TRBJ2-2; the match to TRBD2 covers 8 bases. This CDR3 has 15 amino acids. J was trimmed by 1 base and V by 0 bases; bases with no gene match: 1. Per the germline V gene, CDR1 is DFQATT and CDR2 is SNEGSKA (reference sequence). CDR3 DNA: TGCAGTGCTAGAGACAGCGGGGGGAACACCGGGGAGCTGTTTTTT. The encoded protein is CSARDSGGNTGELFF.

The sample holds a few counts of this clonotype. V usage is TRBV11-3 and J usage is TRBJ2-3; perhaps TRBD1 as D (5 bases). The V gene's germline CDR1 is SGHNT and CDR2 YENEEA. There are 17 residues in the CDR3. Trimming pared 5 bases from V and 0 bases from J, leaving 18 bases between. CDR3 residues: CASSPGLTISSTDTQYF. The CDR3 DNA reads TGTGCCAGCAGCCCAGGGCTTACCATCTCTAGCACAGATACGCAGTATTTT.

The rearrangement joins TRBV5-1 to TRBJ2-5; 7 bases are a match to TRBD2. CDR3 length equals 15 residues. Germline V CDR1 and CDR2: SGHRS, YFSETQ. J was trimmed by 3 bases and V by 3 bases; bases with no gene match: 8. The CDR3, as DNA: TGCGCCAGCAGCTCCGCCCAGGGAGGGGAAGAGACCCAGTACTTC. It yields the protein CASSSAQGGEETQYF.

This clonotype was seen repeatedly, ten times or more. This chain links TRBV29-1 with TRBJ2-2; D unclear. V was cut by 3 bases and J by 6 bases, with 11 bases left in between. CDR3 length equals 13 residues. Germline V CDR1 and CDR2: SQVTM, ANQGSEA. The CDR3 coding sequence is TGCAGCGTTGATAGAGATAGGGCCGGGGAGCTGTTTTTT. It specifies CSVDRDRAGELFF.

To note about this clonotype: Sequence at one end of the junction differs from germline and may be a read error. The chain is built from TRBV7-2 and TRBJ2-7, with a weak D call TRBD2 (6 bases). The CDR3 runs to 13 residues. Per germline, CDR1 SGHTA and CDR2 FQGNSA. The CDR3 loop is CASGLGRPYEQYF. The CDR3 DNA reads as TGTGCCAGCGGCTTGGGGAGGCCCTACGAGCAGTACTTC. The variable domain in full, completed from reference TRBV7-2 and TRBJ2-7, reads GAGVSQSPSNKVTEKGKDVELRCDPISGHTALYWYRQSLGQGLEFLIYFQGNSAPDKSGLPSDRFSAERTGGSVSTLTIQRTQQEDSAVYLCASGLGRPYEQYFGPGTRLTVT.

This clonotype was counted many times. This may be a read error, as it is one base from a much larger clone. The chain combines TRBV6-5 with TRBJ2-7; TRBD1 aligns across 9 bases. V trimming: 2 bases; J trimming: 3 bases; junction bases outside the gene matches: 2. The length of the CDR3 is 14 residues. Germline V gene sequence: CDR1 MNHEY, CDR2 SVGAGI. CDR3 amino acids: CASSYRDRVYEQYF. Written as DNA, the CDR3 is TGTGCCAGCAGTTACCGGGACAGGGTCTACGAGCAGTACTTC.

This clonotype was counted only a few times. This chain links TRBV5-6 with TRBJ2-3, with D perhaps TRBD2 (6 bases). CDR1 and CDR2 (germline): SGHDT, YYEEEE. This CDR3 spans 16 amino acids. Deletions cut 4 bases from V and 9 bases from J, with 24 bases between. Here the CDR3 reads CASSGGAFPSQETQYF. The DNA of the CDR3 is TGTGCCAGCAGCGGCGGGGCCTTCCCTAGCCAGGAGACGCAGTATTTT.

Many counts were recorded for this clonotype. This chain connects TRBV11-2 to TRBJ2-3, with D possibly TRBD2 on 6 matching bases. V was pared by 4 bases and J by 4 bases, with 21 bases between. The CDR3 runs 17 residues. From germline, CDR1 is SGHAT and CDR2 FQNNGV. The CDR3 reads CASSSGTLGPIADTQYF. CDR3 DNA sequence: TGTGCCAGCAGCTCCGGGACTCTGGGACCGATAGCAGATACGCAGTATTTT.

This clonotype was recorded a few times. The V call is TRBV20-1, the J call TRBJ2-4, with a possible D match to TRBD2 (5 bases). The V gene's germline CDR1 is DFQATT and CDR2 SNEGSKA (reference sequence). The CDR3 loop spans 12 amino acids. V was shortened by 3 bases and J by 8 bases, with 11 bases between the two germline ends. CDR3 sequence (DNA): TGCAGTGCTAGGGTAAACGGGGACATTCAGTACTTC. Translating it yields CSARVNGDIQYF.

There are many counts of this clonotype. J is TRBJ2-7 and V is TRBV7-2, with TRBD2 as a possible D gene (5 bases). Trimming stripped 4 bases from V and 4 bases from J, with 20 bases between. Germline CDR1 is SGHTA and CDR2 is FQGNSA. The CDR3 runs 16 residues. The CDR3 loop is CASSSVGLDLRYEQYF. The CDR3 nucleotides read TGTGCCAGCAGCTCCGTCGGACTCGATCTACGGTACGAGCAGTACTTC.

This clonotype was observed a few times. The chain combines TRBV20-1 with TRBJ1-1; tentatively, D is TRBD1 (5 bases). CDR1 and CDR2 from the germline V gene are DFQATT and SNEGSKA (reference sequence). The CDR3 is 15 amino acids. Trimming pared 3 bases from V and 5 bases from J, leaving 19 bases between. In DNA form, the CDR3 reads TGCAGTGCTAGGCGGGGCGGCAGAAGGGAAACTGAAGCTTTCTTT. Amino acid sequence: CSARRGGRRETEAFF.

V is TRBV5-1 and J is TRBJ1-1, with D possibly being TRBD1 (5 bases). Germline lookup yields CDR1 SGHRS and CDR2 YFSETQ. The CDR3 totals 15 residues. V shed 7 bases and J shed 1 base, with 17 bases lying between them. The CDR3 protein is CASSRGEVTNTEAFF. CDR3 sequence (DNA): TGCGCCAGCTCGCGGGGGGAGGTAACGAACACTGAAGCTTTCTTT.